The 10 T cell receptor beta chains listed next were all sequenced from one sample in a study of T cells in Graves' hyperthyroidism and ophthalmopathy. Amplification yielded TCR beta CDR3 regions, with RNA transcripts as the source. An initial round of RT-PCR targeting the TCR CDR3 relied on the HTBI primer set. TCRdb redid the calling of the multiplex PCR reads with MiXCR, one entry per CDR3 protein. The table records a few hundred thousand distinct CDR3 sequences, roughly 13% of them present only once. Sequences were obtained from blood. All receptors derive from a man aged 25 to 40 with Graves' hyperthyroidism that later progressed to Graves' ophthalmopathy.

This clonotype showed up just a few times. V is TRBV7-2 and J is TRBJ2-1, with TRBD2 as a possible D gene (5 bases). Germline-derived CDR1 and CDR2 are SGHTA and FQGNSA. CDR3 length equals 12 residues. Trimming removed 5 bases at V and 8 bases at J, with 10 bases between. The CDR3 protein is CASSLRTYEQFF. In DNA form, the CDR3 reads TGTGCCAGCAGCCTCCGGACTTATGAGCAGTTCTTC.

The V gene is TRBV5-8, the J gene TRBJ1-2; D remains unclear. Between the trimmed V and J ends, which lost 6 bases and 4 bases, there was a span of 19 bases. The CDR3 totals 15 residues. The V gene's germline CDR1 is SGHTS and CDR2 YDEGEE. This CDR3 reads CASTRRRRVGYGYTF. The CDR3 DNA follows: TGTGCCAGCACCCGGAGGAGGAGGGTTGGCTATGGCTACACCTTC.

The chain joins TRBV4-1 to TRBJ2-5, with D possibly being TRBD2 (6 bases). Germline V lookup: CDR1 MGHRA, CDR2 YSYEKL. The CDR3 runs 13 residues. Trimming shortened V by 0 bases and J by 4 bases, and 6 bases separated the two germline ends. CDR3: CASSQEGGETQYF. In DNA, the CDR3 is TGCGCCAGCAGCCAAGAGGGGGGAGAGACCCAGTACTTC.

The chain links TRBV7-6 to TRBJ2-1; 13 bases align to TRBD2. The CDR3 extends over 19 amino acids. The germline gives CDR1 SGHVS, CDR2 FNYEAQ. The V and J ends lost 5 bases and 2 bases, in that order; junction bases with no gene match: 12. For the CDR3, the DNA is TGTGCCAGCAGCCCCGGTCGACTAGCGGGGGGAACCGCCTACAATGAGCAGTTCTTC. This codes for CASSPGRLAGGTAYNEQFF.

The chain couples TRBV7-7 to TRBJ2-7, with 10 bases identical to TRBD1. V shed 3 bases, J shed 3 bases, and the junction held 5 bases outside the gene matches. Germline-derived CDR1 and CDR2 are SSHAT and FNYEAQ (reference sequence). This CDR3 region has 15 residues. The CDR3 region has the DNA TGTGCCAGCAGCTTTCCTCGGACAGGGGGCTACGAGCAGTACTTC. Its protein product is CASSFPRTGGYEQYF.

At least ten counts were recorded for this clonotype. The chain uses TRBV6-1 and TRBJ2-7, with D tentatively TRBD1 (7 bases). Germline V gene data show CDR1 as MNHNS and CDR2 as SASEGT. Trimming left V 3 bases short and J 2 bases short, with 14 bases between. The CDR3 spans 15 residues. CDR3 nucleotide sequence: TGTGCCAGCAGTGACCTCGCGGGACAGCCCTACGAGCAGTACTTC. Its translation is CASSDLAGQPYEQYF.

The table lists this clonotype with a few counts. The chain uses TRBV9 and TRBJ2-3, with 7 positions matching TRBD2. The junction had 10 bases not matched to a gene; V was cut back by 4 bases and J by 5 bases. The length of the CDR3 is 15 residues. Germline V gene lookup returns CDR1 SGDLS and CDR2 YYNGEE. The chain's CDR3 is CASSPRDWGGDTQYF. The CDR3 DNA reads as TGTGCCAGCAGCCCCCGGGACTGGGGGGGAGATACGCAGTATTTT.

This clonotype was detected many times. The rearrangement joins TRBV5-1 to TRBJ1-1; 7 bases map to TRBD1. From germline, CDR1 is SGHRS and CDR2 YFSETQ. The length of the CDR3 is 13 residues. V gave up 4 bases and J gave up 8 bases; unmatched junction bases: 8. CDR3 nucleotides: TGCGCCAGCAGCACGGACAGGCAGGCCGAAGCTTTCTTT. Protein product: CASSTDRQAEAFF.

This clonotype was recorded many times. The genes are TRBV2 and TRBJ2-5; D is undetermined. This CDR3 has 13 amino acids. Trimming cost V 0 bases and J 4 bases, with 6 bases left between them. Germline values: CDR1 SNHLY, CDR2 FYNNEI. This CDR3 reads CASSEAPGETQYF. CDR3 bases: TGTGCCAGCAGTGAAGCGCCCGGAGAGACCCAGTACTTC.

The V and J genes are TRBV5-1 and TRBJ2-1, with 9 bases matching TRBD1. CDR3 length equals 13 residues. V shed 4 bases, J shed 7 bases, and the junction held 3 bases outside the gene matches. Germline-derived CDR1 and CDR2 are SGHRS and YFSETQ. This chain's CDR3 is CASSGQGPNEQFF. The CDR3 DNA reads TGCGCCAGCAGCGGACAGGGGCCAAATGAGCAGTTCTTC.